These 4 T cell receptor beta chains were sequenced from one sample in a study of blood T cells in healthy people across ages (dated by TCRdb to about 2015). Receptor libraries were prepared by 5' RACE. The data were produced on an Illumina HiSeq 2500. A second PCR of roughly 7 to 11 cycles was performed with a sample-barcoded 5' primer and a J-beta primer mix. TCRdb reworked the public reads: Q25 trimming with fastp, MiXCR clone assembly, productive beta chains retained. Entries are consolidated by CDR3 protein sequence, retaining the most common genes and DNA. In all, the sample holds some 1.5 million distinct CDR3 sequences, and under 30% of those were seen once. 7.7% of the sample is taken by the ten largest. Sequenced sample: blood. The source is a woman aged 25 to 39 in good health.

CDR3 sequence (DNA): TGTGCTAGTAGGGCGGGACAGAGGGGGCAACCCCTCCACTTT. It codes for CASRAGQRGQPLHF. The chain couples TRBV12-5 to TRBJ1-6; 7 nucleotides agree with TRBD1. After removal of 8 bases from V and 12 bases from J, the junction contained 13 bases not matched to a gene. Germline CDR1 LGHNT, CDR2 FRNRAP. The CDR3 totals 14 residues.

This clonotype was seen more than once but under ten times. The genes are TRBV6-1 and TRBJ2-5; no reliable D call. The CDR3 length is 15 residues. V was shortened by 1 base and J by 2 bases, with 11 bases between the two germline ends. The V gene's germline CDR1 is MNHNS and CDR2 SASEGT. CDR3 region: CASSEDSRFQETQYF. The CDR3 nucleotides read TGTGCCAGCAGTGAAGATAGCAGGTTTCAAGAGACCCAGTACTTC.

Regarding this clonotype: This could be a read error, since a much larger clone is one nucleotide away. The chain employs TRBV11-2 and TRBJ2-1; 13 nucleotides agree with TRBD2. Looked up from germline, CDR1 is SGHAT and CDR2 is FQNNGV. The V segment lost 3 bases and the J segment 6 bases; nucleotides outside the gene matches: 2. The CDR3 runs 15 residues. This chain's CDR3 is CASSFTSGGVNEQFF. The CDR3 region has the DNA TGTGCCAGCAGCTTTACTAGCGGGGGGGTCAATGAGCAGTTCTTC.

This clonotype was found many times. The rearrangement links TRBV7-9 to TRBJ1-5; 9 bases are shared with TRBD1. Germline trimming cut 6 bases from V and 4 bases from J; bases unmatched to any gene: 4. This CDR3 comprises 14 residues. Germline V lookup: CDR1 SEHNR, CDR2 FQNEAQ (reference sequence). DNA for the CDR3: TGTGCCAGCAGTCGACAGGGGGGGAATCAGCCCCAGCATTTT. Residues: CASSRQGGNQPQHF.